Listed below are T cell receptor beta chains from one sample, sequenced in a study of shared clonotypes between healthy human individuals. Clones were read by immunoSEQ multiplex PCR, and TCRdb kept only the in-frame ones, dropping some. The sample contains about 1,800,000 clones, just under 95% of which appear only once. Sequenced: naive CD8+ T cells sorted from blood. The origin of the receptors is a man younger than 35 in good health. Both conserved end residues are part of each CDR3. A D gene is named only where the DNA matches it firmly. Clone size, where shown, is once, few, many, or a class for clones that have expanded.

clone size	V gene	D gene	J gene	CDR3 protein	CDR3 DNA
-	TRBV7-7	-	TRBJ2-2	CASSLDPYTGELFF	TGTGCTAGCAGCTTAGATCCGTACACCGGGGAGCTGTTTTTT
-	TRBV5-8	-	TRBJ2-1	CASSLPEQFF	TGTGCCAGCAGCTTGCCTGAGCAGTTCTTC
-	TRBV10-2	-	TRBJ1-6	CASSQGGYNSPLHF	TGCGCCAGCAGCCAGGGCGGTTATAATTCACCCCTCCACTTT
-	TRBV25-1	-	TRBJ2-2	CATLRNTGELFF	TGTGCCACCCTGCGTAACACCGGGGAGCTGTTTTTT
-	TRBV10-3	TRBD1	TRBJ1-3	CAISEVAAGGLSGNTIYF	TGTGCCATCAGTGAGGTAGCGGCAGGGGGCCTCTCTGGAAACACCATATATTTT
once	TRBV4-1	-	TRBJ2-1	CASRTYNEQFF	TGCGCCAGCAGGACCTACAATGAGCAGTTCTTC
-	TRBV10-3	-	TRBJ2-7	CAISEVGTSYEQYF	TGTGCCATCAGTGAAGTTGGGACTTCCTACGAGCAGTACTTC
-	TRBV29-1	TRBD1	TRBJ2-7	CSVEKTGSYEQYF	TGCAGCGTTGAAAAGACAGGGTCCTACGAGCAGTACTTC
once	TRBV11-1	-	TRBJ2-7	CASSPAGAGYEQYF	TGTGCCAGCAGCCCCGCGGGGGCCGGCTACGAGCAGTACTTC
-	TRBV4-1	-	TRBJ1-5	CASSRTSGDPLNQPQHF	TGCGCCAGCAGCCGCACTTCCGGGGACCCCCTCAATCAGCCCCAGCATTTT
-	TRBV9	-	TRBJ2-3	CASSVGGSTDTQYF	TGTGCCAGCAGCGTAGGTGGGAGTACAGATACGCAGTATTTT
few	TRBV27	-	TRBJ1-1	CASSFSSGNTEAFF	TGTGCCAGCAGTTTCTCATCGGGGAACACTGAAGCTTTCTTT
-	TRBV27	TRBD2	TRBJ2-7	CASSYSGTYYEQYF	TGTGCCAGCAGTTATAGCGGGACGTACTACGAGCAGTACTTC
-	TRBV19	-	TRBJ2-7	CASSALSGSTYEQYF	TGTGCCAGTAGTGCCTTAAGTGGATCGACTTACGAGCAGTACTTC
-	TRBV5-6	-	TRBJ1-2	CASSLGGLDGYTF	TGTGCCAGCAGCTTGGGAGGGCTGGATGGCTACACCTTC
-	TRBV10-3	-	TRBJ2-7	CTISPGDAAYEQYF	TGTACCATCAGTCCAGGGGACGCGGCCTACGAGCAGTACTTC
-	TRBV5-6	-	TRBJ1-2	CASSIKGQQFFYGYTF	TGTGCCAGCAGCATCAAAGGACAGCAGTTTTTCTATGGCTACACCTTC
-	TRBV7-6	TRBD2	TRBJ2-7	CASSLGLADPEQYF	TGTGCCAGCAGCTTAGGTCTAGCGGACCCCGAGCAGTACTTC
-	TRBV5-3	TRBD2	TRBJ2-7	CARSLRGRESSYEQYF	TGTGCCAGAAGCCTTCGAGGGCGGGAGAGCTCCTACGAGCAGTACTTC
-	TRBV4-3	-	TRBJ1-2	CASSQVYDSTYGYTF	TGCGCCAGCAGCCAAGTTTATGACAGTACCTATGGCTACACCTTC
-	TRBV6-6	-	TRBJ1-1	CASRIQGNTEAFF	TGTGCCAGCAGAATACAGGGGAACACTGAAGCTTTCTTT
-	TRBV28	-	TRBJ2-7	CASLKPGHTSTYEQYF	TGTGCCAGCCTCAAACCGGGACATACATCGACCTACGAGCAGTACTTC
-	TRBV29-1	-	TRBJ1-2	CSVEAEGRGYTF	TGCAGCGTTGAAGCCGAGGGGCGCGGCTACACCTTC
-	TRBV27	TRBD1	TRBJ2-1	CASSLFLDRVYNEQFF	TGTGCCAGCAGTTTATTCTTGGACAGGGTCTACAATGAGCAGTTCTTC
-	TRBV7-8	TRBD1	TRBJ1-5	CASSTQGFSNQPQHF	TGTGCCAGCAGCACACAGGGGTTTAGCAATCAGCCCCAGCATTTT
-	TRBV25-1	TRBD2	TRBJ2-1	CASSDPTSDTYGNEQFF	TGTGCCAGCAGTGACCCGACTAGCGACACCTACGGGAATGAGCAGTTCTTC
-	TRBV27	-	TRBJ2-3	CASSWAGTDTQYF	TGTGCCAGCAGTTGGGCGGGAACAGATACGCAGTATTTT
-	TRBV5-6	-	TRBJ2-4	CASSLGVTGDIQYF	TGTGCCAGCAGCTTGGGGGTCACCGGGGACATTCAGTACTTC
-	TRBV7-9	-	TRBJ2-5	CASSLGTTPQETQYF	TGTGCCAGCAGCTTAGGGACTACCCCCCAAGAGACCCAGTACTTC
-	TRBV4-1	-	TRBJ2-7	CASSQDPTGSYEQYF	TGCGCCAGCAGCCAAGATCCTACCGGCAGCTACGAGCAGTACTTC
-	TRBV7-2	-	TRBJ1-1	CASSLDGTNTEAFF	TGTGCCAGCAGCTTAGACGGAACGAACACTGAAGCTTTCTTT
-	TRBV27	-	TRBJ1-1	CASRISLDTEAFF	-
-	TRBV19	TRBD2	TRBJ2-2	CASTSLGAGGGELFF	TGTGCCAGTACCTCCTTGGGAGCGGGAGGCGGGGAGCTGTTTTTT
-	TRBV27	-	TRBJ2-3	CASSFGDSADTQYF	TGTGCCAGCAGTTTCGGAGATAGCGCAGATACGCAGTATTTT
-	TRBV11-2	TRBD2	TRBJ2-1	CASSLTSGSRNEQFF	TGTGCCAGCAGCCTGACTAGCGGGAGTAGGAATGAGCAGTTCTTC
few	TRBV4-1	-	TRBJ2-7	CASSQTGPYEQYF	TGCGCCAGCAGCCAAACAGGTCCCTACGAGCAGTACTTC
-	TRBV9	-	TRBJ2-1	CASSVESDNEQFF	TGTGCCAGCAGCGTAGAAAGCGACAATGAGCAGTTCTTC
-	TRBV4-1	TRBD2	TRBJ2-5	CASSPGGLETQYF	TGCGCCAGCAGCCCGGGAGGGTTGGAGACCCAGTACTTC
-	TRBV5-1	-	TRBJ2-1	CASSPLGAYFGEQFF	TGCGCCAGCAGCCCCTTAGGAGCGTACTTCGGCGAGCAGTTCTTC
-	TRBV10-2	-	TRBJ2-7	CASSNPGTETYEQYF	TGCGCCAGCAGCAACCCAGGGACGGAGACCTACGAGCAGTACTTC